Each of the 2 T cell receptor beta chains below was sequenced from the same sample in a study of shared clonotypes between healthy human individuals. Profiling relied on immunoSEQ multiplex PCR, and the TCRdb table lists in-frame clones only, not all of them. The sample records about 2.4 million clones, around nine tenths being singletons. The specimen sequenced was naive CD4+ T cells sorted from blood. Subset meaning: CD45RA+ positively selected. All receptors derive from a man between 18 and 29 years old in good health.

This clone was counted once. The rearrangement links TRBV5-5 to TRBJ2-2, with a possible D match to TRBD2 (6 bases). With 3 bases removed from V and 0 bases from J, the gap between germline ends came to 15 bases. Per the germline V gene, CDR1 is SGHKS and CDR2 is YYEKEE (reference sequence). The CDR3 runs to 17 residues. CDR3 nucleotide sequence: TGTGCCAGCAGCTCCCCGGCGGGGAGGACGAACACCGGGGAGCTGTTTTTT. Translated: CASSSPAGRTNTGELFF. The variable domain in full, completed from reference TRBV5-5 and TRBJ2-2, reads DAGVTQSPTHLIKTRGQQVTLRCSPISGHKSVSWYQQVLGQGPQFIFQYYEKEERGRGNFPDRFSARQFPNYSSELNVNALLLGDSALYLCASSSPAGRTNTGELFFGEGSRLTVL.

V and J are TRBV6-7 and TRBJ2-7; 7 bases align to TRBD1. TRBV6-7 is known as an ORF, though its function is uncertain. The CDR3 runs to 16 residues. J lost 3 bases, V lost 4 bases, and 12 bases had no gene match. The CDR3 bases are TGTGCCAGCAGTTTCTTGTCCGGGACAGCCCGCTACGAGCAGTACTTC. It encodes CASSFLSGTARYEQYF.